The 13 T cell receptor beta chains below all came from one sample that was sequenced in a study of blood T cells in healthy people across ages. The authors ran a second PCR of roughly 7 to 11 cycles using a sample-barcoded 5' primer and a J-beta primer mix. Using its own MiXCR run on the 5' RACE reads, TCRdb lists one record per CDR3 protein. The repertoire has over 450,000 distinct CDR3 sequences, more than 20% of them found once; the top ten carry less than 9%. A further study also used this sample, focusing on T cells of mothers and their children.

Sequencing used blood. The source is a boy aged 5-17 years in good health.

This clonotype was detected a few times. This rearrangement joins TRBV3-1 to TRBJ2-1, with D unclear. V was clipped by 4 bases and J by 5 bases, with 18 bases between them. Looked up from germline, CDR1 is LGHDT and CDR2 is YNNKEL (reference sequence). The CDR3 totals 16 residues. The DNA of the CDR3 is TGTGCCAGCAGCCCGTACTACACTAACTACAACAATGAGCAGTTCTTC. Translation: CASSPYYTNYNNEQFF.

This clonotype has more than one count but fewer than ten. The chain employs TRBV29-1 and TRBJ2-1; D is uncertain. Germline CDR1 and CDR2: SQVTM and ANQGSEA. This CDR3 comprises 11 residues. Trimming removed 7 bases from V and 4 bases from J, with 8 bases in between. CDR3 sequence (DNA): TGCAGCGCAACACAGTACAATGAGCAGTTCTTC. It translates to CSATQYNEQFF.

This clonotype has a handful of counts. This chain uses TRBV6-1 with TRBJ1-3; unclear D gene. Germline V CDR1 and CDR2: MNHNS, SASEGT. The CDR3 length is 13 residues. V gave up 3 bases and J gave up 2 bases, with 5 bases separating them. CDR3 DNA sequence: TGTGCCAGCAGTGAGGGGACTGGAAACACCATATATTTT. The encoded protein is CASSEGTGNTIYF.

The table lists this clonotype with many counts. The chain employs TRBV3-1 and TRBJ2-7; the match to TRBD2 covers 7 bases. Germline V CDR1 and CDR2: LGHDT, YNNKEL (reference sequence). With 1 base clipped from V and 6 bases from J, the junction kept 9 bases outside the gene matches. The length of the CDR3 is 15 residues. CDR3 in amino acids: CASSQATGRIFEQYF. CDR3 nucleotide sequence: TGTGCCAGCAGCCAAGCCACCGGGAGGATTTTCGAGCAGTACTTC.

The chain is built from TRBV7-2 and TRBJ2-5; either TRBD1 or TRBD2 may fit D (5 bases each). The V end lost 5 bases, the J end lost 5 bases, and 12 bases lay between the germline ends. Germline-derived CDR1 and CDR2 are SGHTA and FQGNSA. The CDR3 covers 13 residues. This CDR3 reads CASSGGGWETQYF. The CDR3 region has the DNA TGTGCCAGCAGCGGTGGGGGATGGGAGACCCAGTACTTC.

This clonotype has more than one count but fewer than ten. CDR3 in DNA: TGTGCCAGCTCACCCTGGACAGCCTTGAACACTGAAGCTTTCTTT. It encodes CASSPWTALNTEAFF. The rearrangement joins TRBV18 to TRBJ1-1; tentatively, D is TRBD1 (6 bases). Germline V gives CDR1 KGHSH, CDR2 LQKENI. The CDR3 spans 15 residues. The ends were cut back, 3 bases at V and 0 bases at J, with 11 bases in the middle. Together with reference TRBV18 and TRBJ1-1, the CDR3 gives the full variable domain: NAGVMQNPRHLVRRRGQEARLRCSPMKGHSHVYWYRQLPEEGLKFMVYLQKENIIDESGMPKERFSAEFPKEGPSILRIQQVVRGDSAAYFCASSPWTALNTEAFFGQGTRLTVV.

The rearrangement joins TRBV18 to TRBJ2-5; no clear D. The CDR3 has 15 residues. The V and J ends lost 4 bases and 0 bases respectively, with 12 bases between them. CDR1 KGHSH and CDR2 LQKENI come from the germline V gene. CDR3: CASSQRDVNQETQYF. As DNA, the CDR3 is TGTGCCAGCTCACAGCGTGACGTCAACCAAGAGACCCAGTACTTC.

The chain combines TRBV7-9 with TRBJ2-7; no reliable D call. The CDR3 runs to 15 residues. Germline-derived CDR1 and CDR2 are SEHNR and FQNEAQ (reference sequence). The V end was cut by 8 bases, the J end by 0 bases, with 17 bases between. The CDR3 reads CASQSLTRSSYEQYF. CDR3 in DNA: TGTGCCAGCCAAAGTCTAACCAGGAGCTCCTACGAGCAGTACTTC.

There are a few counts of this clonotype. The rearrangement links TRBV9 to TRBJ2-1; D is undetermined. Germline CDR1 and CDR2: SGDLS and YYNGEE. CDR3 length: 14 residues. The V end was cut by 0 bases, the J end by 5 bases, with 9 bases between. CDR3: CASSVAESNNEQFF. CDR3 in DNA: TGTGCCAGCAGCGTAGCGGAATCGAACAATGAGCAGTTCTTC.

The V gene is TRBV15, the J gene TRBJ2-2; no firm D call. The ends were cut back, 3 bases at V and 5 bases at J, with 7 bases in the middle. CDR1 and CDR2 (germline): LNHNV, YYDKDF (reference sequence). This CDR3 is built from 13 residues. CDR3 amino acids: CATSRVGTGELFF. DNA for the CDR3: TGTGCCACCAGCAGGGTGGGGACCGGGGAGCTGTTTTTT.

This clonotype was counted a few times. This rearrangement joins TRBV7-9 to TRBJ2-7; 7 bases match TRBD2. Trimming took 7 bases from V and 3 from J; bases not matched to a gene: 6. This CDR3 is 13 amino acids long. CDR1 and CDR2 (germline): SEHNR, FQNEAQ (reference sequence). The CDR3 coding sequence is TGTGCCAGCAAGGGAGGGTCCCACTACGAGCAGTACTTC. Translating it yields CASKGGSHYEQYF.

V gene TRBV6-5 combines with J gene TRBJ1-4; D might be TRBD1 (5 bases). V shed 5 bases and J shed 7 bases, with 14 bases lying between them. The length of the CDR3 is 14 residues. Germline CDR1 is MNHEY and CDR2 is SVGAGI. The CDR3 sequence: CASSLDGAAEKLFF. In DNA form, the CDR3 reads TGTGCCAGCAGTCTGGATGGGGCGGCTGAAAAACTGTTTTTT.

This chain joins TRBV10-3 and TRBJ1-5; 9 bases align to TRBD1. V lost 8 bases and J lost 6; bases outside the gene matches: 8. Germline V CDR1 and CDR2: ENHRY, SYGVKD. The CDR3 spans 14 residues. CDR3: CAIGGQGNGQPQHF. The DNA for the CDR3 is TGTGCCATCGGCGGACAGGGGAACGGTCAGCCCCAGCATTTT.